Sequencing of this T cell receptor (beta chain) was carried out in a study of blood T cell repertoires in COVID-19 (dated by TCRdb to the early 2020s). Context from the whole study: Collaborator samples came from the United States, Italy and Spain and covered acute and convalescent phases of COVID-19. Samples were obtained from the ongoing ImmuneRACE study (first 160 participants) and from 1,254 subjects provided by 6 global collaborators. HLA class I and class II types, where available, came from metadata supplied by the sample provider rather than from assay-based typing. The prospective study material was composed of cDNA or gDNA derived from T cells, B-cell-depleted T cells, or PBMCs. Subjects who had been exposed to COVID-19, were actively infected with it, or had recovered from it provided the deeply sampled blood TCRbeta repertoires that made up the dataset. The repertoires were released in a freely available public database intended as a resource for research on the immune response to SARS-CoV-2. Nearly every sample came with metadata listing a de-identified subject ID, COVID-19 status, age in years and sex. Study-level results and caveats: Clinical and demographic metadata were provided uncurated, with the amount varying by source and participant.

On this clone: Its antigen has not been determined. Base qualities are missing; no much larger clone stands one base away.

TCRbeta CDR3 regions were amplified from genomic DNA using the immunoSEQ Assay, a bias-controlled multiplex PCR. Per the authors' processing: Within the assay, amplification of reference gene primers was used to estimate how many nucleated cells each sample contained. Sequence reads were collapsed and filtered to measure the absolute abundance of every unique TCRbeta CDR3 rearrangement. For each sample, productive Simpson clonality was calculated by taking the square root of Simpson's diversity index across productive rearrangements. TCRdb's version of the immuneACCESS table is confined to in-frame rearrangements and falls short of the full clone set. An unresolved V gene accounts for under half of the shortfall where checked; the remainder is of unknown origin. That table is the source of V, J and clone size, and D and trimming were worked out from the DNA. This sample has 150,000 to 200,000 clones in its table, and 86% of those were observed once. 10% to 11% of the sample is taken by the ten largest.

The CDR3 measures 13 amino acids from cysteine to phenylalanine. The read is trimmed to its CDR3 DNA, 39 bases read in frame from base 1. For CDR1 and CDR2, the germline V gene lists MNHNS and SASEGT. V was cut back by 3 bases and J by 10 bases, leaving a gap of 12 bases between them. One collaborating source in Seattle enrolled patients during active infection and followed them longitudinally through the course of disease. Collaborating institutions collected whole blood in K2EDTA tubes following their own protocols. For TCRbeta analysis, collaborator samples were shipped as frozen whole blood, as isolated PBMCs, or as DNA extracted from either sample type.

The material sequenced was peripheral blood. The sequence was collected from a woman aged 55 to 70 with COVID-19, enrolled during active disease. The V and J segments used are TRBV6-1 and TRBJ1-4; no D gene can be assigned with confidence. The CDR3 corresponds to CASSETPGGKLFF. The base sequence is TGTGCCAGCAGTGAGACCCCCGGCGGAAAACTGTTTTTT.